The 5 T cell receptor beta chains listed next were all sequenced from one sample in a study of T cell responses to AZD1222 COVID-19 vaccine. Data came from immunoSEQ multiplex PCR; TCRdb stores just in-frame clones and leaves some out. The table records more than 95,000 clones, around 91% of them present only once. Sample: peripheral blood, taken on day 0 of AZD1222 vaccination. These TCRs come from an adult in good health.

The chain recombines TRBV9 with TRBJ2-7; 7 bases agree with TRBD1. This CDR3 comprises 15 residues. Unmatched junction bases numbered 5, after V lost 2 bases and J lost 0 bases. In germline, CDR1 is SGDLS, CDR2 YYNGEE. CDR3 loop: CASSVTGQSSYEQYF. DNA for the CDR3: TGTGCCAGCAGCGTTACGGGACAGAGCTCCTACGAGCAGTACTTC.

Only a few counts were recorded for this clone. V is TRBV11-2 and J is TRBJ2-2; D perhaps matches TRBD2 (7 bases). The CDR3 is 13 residues long. The V gene's germline CDR1 is SGHAT and CDR2 FQNNGV. The V end lost 0 bases, the J end lost 15 bases, and 14 bases lay between the germline ends. This CDR3 is CASSLDWGGPLFF. In DNA, the CDR3 is TGTGCCAGCAGCTTAGATTGGGGGGGCCCCTTGTTTTTT.

The chain is built from TRBV5-1 and TRBJ1-5, with D tentatively TRBD1 (5 bases). V was cut by 3 bases and J by 2 bases, with 12 bases left in between. The CDR3 totals 15 residues. Germline CDR1 is SGHRS and CDR2 is YFSETQ. The CDR3 bases are TGCGCCAGCAGCTCCTACAGGCCCGGCAATCAGCCCCAGCATTTT. Its translation: CASSSYRPGNQPQHF.

The CDR3 sequence is CASSLRRSYEQYF. CDR3 DNA sequence: TGTGCCAGCAGCCTTCGTCGGTCCTACGAGCAGTACTTC. The J gene is TRBJ2-7, the V gene TRBV5-5; D remains ambiguous. Germline assignment: CDR1 SGHKS and CDR2 YYEKEE (reference sequence). The CDR3 is 13 residues long. With 4 bases removed from V and 1 base from J, the gap between germline ends came to 9 bases.

V is TRBV10-2 and J is TRBJ2-1, with TRBD2 matching 10 bases. Germline trimming cut 8 bases from V and 1 base from J; bases unmatched to any gene: 11. CDR3 size: 17 residues. Germline V gene sequence: CDR1 WSHSY, CDR2 SAAADI. The CDR3 spells CASQQAGGPGSYNEQFF. CDR3 DNA sequence: TGCGCCAGCCAACAAGCGGGGGGGCCTGGGTCCTACAATGAGCAGTTCTTC.